The clone carrying this T cell receptor (beta chain) has just a few counts. The sample originates from a study of blood T cell repertoires in COVID-19. Background on the study: Specimens from acute and convalescent COVID-19 originated in the United States, Italy and Spain. In each case, the material was cDNA or gDNA derived from T cells, B-cell-depleted T cells, or PBMCs.

This CDR3 is 15 amino acids long. Trimming removed 6 bases from V and 7 bases from J, with 19 bases in between. CDR1 is SNHLY and CDR2 is FYNNEI in the germline V gene. Study processing details: Reference gene primer amplification in the assay estimated nucleated cell counts. Data came from immunoSEQ multiplex PCR; TCRdb stores just in-frame clones and leaves some out. From that table come the V and J calls and clone size; the DNA was used to work out D and trimming. The data contain roughly 70,000 clones, more than 70% of them singletons. Sequenced sample: peripheral blood. This receptor was taken from a human donor in a cohort sampled during active COVID-19. The chain carries TRBV2 and TRBJ1-5; possibly TRBD1 for D (5 bases). In DNA, the CDR3 is TGTGCCAGCAGCGATACGGATAGGGGCGGCCAGCCCCAGCATTTT. Amino acid sequence: CASSDTDRGGQPQHF. Using reference TRBV2 and TRBJ1-5 for the parts outside the CDR3, the full variable domain is EPEVTQTPSHQVTQMGQEVILRCVPISNHLYFYWYRQILGQKVEFLVSFYNNEISEKSEIFDDQFSVERPDGSNFTLKIRSTKLEDSAMYFCASSDTDRGGQPQHFGDGTRLSIL.